A single T cell receptor beta chain is shown here with its context. The antigen remains undetermined. TCRdb called the 5' RACE reads again in MiXCR, with one record for every CDR3 protein. This sample has 170,000 or so distinct CDR3 sequences, with 25% to 40% found just once. This specimen comes from a study of T-cell memory formation after mild COVID-19. In the study overall: Across donors, TCR clusters were largely donor specific.

Study-wide results and limits: Second-wave clones with a day 37 peak had unconfirmed SARS-CoV-2 specificity.

Trimming removed 6 bases from V and 5 bases from J; junction bases left unmatched: 8. CDR3 size: 14 residues. Germline CDR1 is DFQATT and CDR2 is SNEGSKA (reference sequence). This clonotype originated in an adult woman who had mild COVID-19 (a few samples of this study predate the infection). Cell type and time point are not known. This sequence joins TRBV20-1 and TRBJ2-1; 9 nucleotides align to TRBD2. Material for sequencing was PBMCs or a T cell subset sorted from them (not recorded which). CDR3 sequence reads: CSAHERGVDNEQFF. Here the CDR3 DNA reads TGCAGTGCACACGAGCGGGGGGTTGACAATGAGCAGTTCTTC.